This T cell receptor beta chain appears in the sequencing data of a study of OX40 agonist ivuxolimab in advanced cancers. Study information: Ivuxolimab doses were 0.01, 0.1, 0.3, 1.5, 3 or 10 mg/kg every 2 weeks.

This CDR3 is 16 amino acids long. CDR1 and CDR2 from the germline V gene are MNHNS and SASEGT. The V gene lost 0 bases and the J gene lost 2 bases, with 12 bases spanning the gap. Comments on this clone: Its antigen is undetermined.

Findings and caveats of the study: Certain nonresponders additionally had low normalized T-cell clonal expansion.

Method: immunoSEQ multiplex PCR; TCRdb's copy keeps in-frame clones and lacks some. The sample lists 50,000 to 60,000 clones; approximately 80% were seen once. Systemic immunosuppression or a history of autoimmune disease excluded patients. The receptor was derived from an adult with an advanced solid tumor such as melanoma, head and neck, liver or kidney cancer. The chain joins TRBV6-1 to TRBJ2-3, with D possibly TRBD2 on 6 matching bases. Sequencing used CD4+ or CD8+ T cells sorted from blood, obtained in a trial of the OX40 agonist ivuxolimab. The CDR3 bases are TGTGCCAGCAGTGAAGCGGGGCGGGGATACACAGATACGCAGTATTTT. This encodes CASSEAGRGYTDTQYF.